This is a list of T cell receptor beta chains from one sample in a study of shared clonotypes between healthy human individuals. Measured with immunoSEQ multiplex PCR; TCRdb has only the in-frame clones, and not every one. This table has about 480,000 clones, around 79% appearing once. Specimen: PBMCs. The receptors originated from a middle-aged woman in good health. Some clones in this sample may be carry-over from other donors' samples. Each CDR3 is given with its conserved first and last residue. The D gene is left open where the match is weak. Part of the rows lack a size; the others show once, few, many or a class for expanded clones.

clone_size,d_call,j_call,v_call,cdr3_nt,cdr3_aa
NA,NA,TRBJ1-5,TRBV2,TGTGCCAGCAGTGAAGTACGACCGCGGAGCAATCAGCCCCAGCATTTT,CASSEVRPRSNQPQHF
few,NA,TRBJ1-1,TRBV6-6,TGTGCCAGCAGTGTTGGGGGCCTCATGAACACTGAAGCTTTCTTT,CASSVGGLMNTEAFF
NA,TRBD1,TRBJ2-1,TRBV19,TGTGCCAGTAGTAATCCGGGACAGAGAAATGAGCAGTTCTTC,CASSNPGQRNEQFF
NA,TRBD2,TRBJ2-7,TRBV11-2,TGTGCCAGCAGCGCACTAGCGGGCGGGACCTACGAGCAGTACTTC,CASSALAGGTYEQYF
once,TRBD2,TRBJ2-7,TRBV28,TGTGCCAGCAGTCGAGAGCGGGAGGGCTCCTACGAGCAGTACTTC,CASSREREGSYEQYF
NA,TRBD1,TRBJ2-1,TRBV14,TGTGCCAGCCGACCGGGACAGGGGACCCATGAGCAGTTCTTC,CASRPGQGTHEQFF
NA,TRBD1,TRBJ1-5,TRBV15,TGTGCCACCAGCAGAGAGAACAGGGGGGTTCAGCCCCAGCATTTT,CATSRENRGVQPQHF
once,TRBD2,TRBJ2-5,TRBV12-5,TGTGCTAGTGCCCGGGGGGGCGAGACCCAGTACTTC,CASARGGETQYF
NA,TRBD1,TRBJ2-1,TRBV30,TGTGCCTGGAACCGGGGACAGCCCTACAATGAGCAGTTCTTC,CAWNRGQPYNEQFF
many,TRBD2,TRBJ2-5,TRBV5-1,TGCGCCAGCAGCCCGGGGGGGACATTCCTCCAGTACTTC,CASSPGGTFLQYF
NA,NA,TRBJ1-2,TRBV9,TGTGCCAGCAGCGTCGCAGGGGCCGACTATGGCTACACCTTC,CASSVAGADYGYTF
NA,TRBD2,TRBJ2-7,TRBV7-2,TGTGCCAGCAGCTCTAGCGGGCACTCCTACGAGCAGTACTTC,CASSSSGHSYEQYF
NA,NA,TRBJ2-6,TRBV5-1,TGCGCCAGCAGCCGGGGGTCGACAGGTGGCTCTGGGGCCAACGTCCTGACTTTC,CASSRGSTGGSGANVLTF
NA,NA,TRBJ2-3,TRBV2,TGTGCCAGCAGTGAAGACAGGCTATCCACAGATACGCAGTATTTT,CASSEDRLSTDTQYF
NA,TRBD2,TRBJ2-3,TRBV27,TGTGCCAGCAGTTTAACCTCGGCGGGAGCTTCCCCAGATACGCAGTATTTT,CASSLTSAGASPDTQYF
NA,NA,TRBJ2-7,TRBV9,TGTGCCAGCAGCGTAGAGGTAGGGCCCTACGAGCAGTACTTC,CASSVEVGPYEQYF
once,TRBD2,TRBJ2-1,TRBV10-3,TGTTTCCCGTGGGAGAGCGGGAGCCGCTACAATGAGCAGTTCTTC,CFPWESGSRYNEQFF
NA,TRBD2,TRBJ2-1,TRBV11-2,TGTGCCAGCAGCTCTCTCGCCCCTGGGACTAGCGGGAGATACAATGAGCAGTTCTTC,CASSSLAPGTSGRYNEQFF
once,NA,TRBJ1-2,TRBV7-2,TGTGCCAGCGGGTTGATGCGCAGGAACTATGGCTACACCTTC,CASGLMRRNYGYTF
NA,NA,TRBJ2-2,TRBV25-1,TGTGCCAGCAGTGACCCCCGGGACTGGCGGACCGGGGAGCTGTTTTTT,CASSDPRDWRTGELFF
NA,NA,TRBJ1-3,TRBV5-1,TGCGCCAGCAGCTTGGCGGGGCCACGCGCTGGAAACACCATATATTTT,CASSLAGPRAGNTIYF
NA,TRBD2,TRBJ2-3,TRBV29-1,TGCAGCGTCCAGCCGACCGCGGGAGGGCCGGGAGATACGCAGTATTTT,CSVQPTAGGPGDTQYF
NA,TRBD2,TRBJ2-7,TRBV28,TGTGCCAGCATTAGCGGGCATTTTAGCTCCTACGAGCAGTACTTC,CASISGHFSSYEQYF
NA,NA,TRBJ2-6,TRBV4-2,TGTGCCAGCAGCCAAGGTCGGCTCTCTGGGGCCAACGTCCTGACTTTC,CASSQGRLSGANVLTF
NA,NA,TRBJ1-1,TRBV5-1,TGCGCCAGCAGCACACGGGTCTCCCTGTATGGCACTGAAGCTTTCTTT,CASSTRVSLYGTEAFF
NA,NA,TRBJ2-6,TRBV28,TGTGCCGTCAGGTCTGGGGCCAACGTCCTGACTTTC,CAVRSGANVLTF
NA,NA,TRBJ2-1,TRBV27,TGTGCCAGCAGTACCGGACTAGGGGGGCAGTTCTTC,CASSTGLGGQFF
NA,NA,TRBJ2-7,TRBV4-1,TGCGCCAGCAGCCAATCTCTTTTCTACGAGCAGTACTTC,CASSQSLFYEQYF
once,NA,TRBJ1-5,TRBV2,TGTGCCAGCAGTGAACGCGGATATAGCAATCAGCCCCAGCATTTT,CASSERGYSNQPQHF
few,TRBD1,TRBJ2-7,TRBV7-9,TGTGCCAGCAGCAAGGACAGGACTTCCTACGAGCAGTACTTC,CASSKDRTSYEQYF
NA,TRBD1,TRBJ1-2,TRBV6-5,TGTGCCAGCAGTCAGGGACAGAAACACTATGGCTACACCTTC,CASSQGQKHYGYTF
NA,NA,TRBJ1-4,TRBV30,TGTGCCTGGAGGGAGGGGACGATGGGCAAACTGTTTTTT,CAWREGTMGKLFF
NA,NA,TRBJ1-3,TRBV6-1,TGTGCCAGCAGGGAGAGTGGGGGAAACACCATATATTTT,CASRESGGNTIYF
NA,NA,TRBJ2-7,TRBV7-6,TGTGCCAGCAGCTTACTGGGATCCTACGAGCAGTACTTC,CASSLLGSYEQYF
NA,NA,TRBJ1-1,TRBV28,TGTGCCAGCAGTTTACCGGGCGACACTGAAGCTTTCTTT,CASSLPGDTEAFF
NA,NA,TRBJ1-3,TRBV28,TGTGCCAGCAGACCGGACAGCAGCTCTGGAAACACCATATATTTT,CASRPDSSSGNTIYF
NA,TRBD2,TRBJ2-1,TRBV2,TGTGCCAGCAGCCTAGCGGGAGGGTTTTTTAATGAGCAGTTCTTC,CASSLAGGFFNEQFF
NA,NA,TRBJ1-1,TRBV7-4,TGCGCCAGCAGCCCTGACATGAACACTGAAGCTTCCTTT,CASSPDMNTEASF
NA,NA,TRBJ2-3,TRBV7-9,TGTGCCAGCAGCGCGACCCAGGGAACAGATACGCAGTATTTT,CASSATQGTDTQYF
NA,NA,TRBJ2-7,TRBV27,TGTGCCAGCAGTTCTCCCCTGGGACGGTCTTACGAGCAGTACTTC,CASSSPLGRSYEQYF
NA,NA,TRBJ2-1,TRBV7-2,TGTGCCAGCAGCCGCCCTACAGGGTCCTACAATGAGCAGTTCTTC,CASSRPTGSYNEQFF
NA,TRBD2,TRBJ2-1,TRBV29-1,TGCAGCGTTGGGGCGGGGACTAGCGGGACCCACAATGAGCAGTTCTTC,CSVGAGTSGTHNEQFF
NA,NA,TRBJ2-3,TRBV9,TGTGCCAGCAGCGTAGCTACCGGGACGAGGACAGATACGCAGTATTTT,CASSVATGTRTDTQYF
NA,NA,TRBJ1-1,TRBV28,TGTGCCAGCCAGGACAGGAACACTGAAGCTTTCTTT,CASQDRNTEAFF
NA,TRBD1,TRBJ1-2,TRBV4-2,TGTGCCAGCAGCCCCTTAGGGGGACAGACTAACTATGGCTACACCTTC,CASSPLGGQTNYGYTF
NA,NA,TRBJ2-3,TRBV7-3,TGTGCCAGCAGCTTAACTCCGGGACTCGCCCGAAGCAGGCATACGCAGTATTTT,CASSLTPGLARSRHTQYF
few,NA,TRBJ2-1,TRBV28,TGTGCCAGCAGTTTATCTGGGGTAATCGACAATGAGCAGTTCTTC,CASSLSGVIDNEQFF